This TCR beta chain is from a study of T cell responses to AZD1222 COVID-19 vaccine. Study-wide background: Researchers grouped second doses given at about 4 or about 12 weeks into one pool.

Clones were sequenced by immunoSEQ multiplex PCR, and TCRdb holds only the in-frame ones, with some missing. The data show 150,000 to 200,000 clones, 80% to 95% seen once. On this clone itself: As yet, its antigen is unknown.

Findings of the study overall: Among AZD1222 vaccinees, only six or seven were seropositive at baseline. Dominant at 160-218 and 743-854, vaccine-associated CD4 TCRs also spanned spike. In a largely white British group with more females than males, clonal diversity was possibly underestimated.

The sequences come from peripheral blood, collected on day 0 of AZD1222 vaccination. This clonotype originated in an adult in good health.

CDR3 amino acids: CASSWGVSGANVLTF. CDR3 nucleotide sequence: TGTGCCAGCAGCTGGGGGGTCTCTGGGGCCAACGTCCTGACTTTC. This chain links TRBV5-4 with TRBJ2-6, with a possible D match to TRBD2 (6 bases). The CDR3 contains 15 residues. Germline V gene sequence: CDR1 SGHNT, CDR2 YYREEE (reference sequence). V lost 3 bases and J lost 0, with 7 bases in between.